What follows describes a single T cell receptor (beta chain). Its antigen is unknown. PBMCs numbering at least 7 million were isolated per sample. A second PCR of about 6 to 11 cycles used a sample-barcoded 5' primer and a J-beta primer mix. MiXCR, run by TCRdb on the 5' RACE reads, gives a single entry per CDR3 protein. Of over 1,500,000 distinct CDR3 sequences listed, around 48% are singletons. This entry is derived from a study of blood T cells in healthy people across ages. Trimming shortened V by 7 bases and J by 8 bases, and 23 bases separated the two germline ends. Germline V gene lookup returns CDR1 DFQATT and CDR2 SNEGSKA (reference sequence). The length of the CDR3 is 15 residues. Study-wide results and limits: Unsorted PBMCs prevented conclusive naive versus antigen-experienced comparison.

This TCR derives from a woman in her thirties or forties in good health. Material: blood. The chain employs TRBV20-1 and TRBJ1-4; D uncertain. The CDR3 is CSVSRDSGEGEKLFF. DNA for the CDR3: TGCAGTGTTAGCCGCGATTCCGGTGAAGGGGAAAAACTGTTTTTT.